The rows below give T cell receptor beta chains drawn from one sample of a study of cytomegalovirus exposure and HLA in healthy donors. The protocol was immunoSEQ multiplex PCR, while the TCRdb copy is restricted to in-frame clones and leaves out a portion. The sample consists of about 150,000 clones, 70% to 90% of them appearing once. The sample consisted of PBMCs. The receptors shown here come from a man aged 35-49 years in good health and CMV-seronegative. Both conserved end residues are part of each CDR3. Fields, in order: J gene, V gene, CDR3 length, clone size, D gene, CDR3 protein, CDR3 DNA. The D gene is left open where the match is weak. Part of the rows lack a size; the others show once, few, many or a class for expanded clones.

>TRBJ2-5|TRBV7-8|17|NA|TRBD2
CASSSGLAGGPGETQYF
TGTGCCAGCAGCTCGGGACTAGCGGGGGGGCCGGGGGAGACCCAGTACTTC
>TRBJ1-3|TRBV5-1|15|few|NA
CASSSTGTTGNTIYF
TGCGCCAGCAGCAGTACAGGGACGACTGGAAACACCATATATTTT
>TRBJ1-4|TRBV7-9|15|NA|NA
CASSSGDGEGEKLFF
TGTGCCAGCAGCTCAGGAGATGGGGAGGGGGAAAAACTGTTTTTT
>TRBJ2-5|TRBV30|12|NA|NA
CAWSPERETQYF
TGTGCCTGGAGTCCAGAGAGGGAGACCCAGTACTTC
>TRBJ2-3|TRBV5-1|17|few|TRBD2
CASSFSPSGLSTDTQYF
TGCGCCAGCAGCTTCTCGCCTAGCGGGCTTAGCACAGATACGCAGTATTTT
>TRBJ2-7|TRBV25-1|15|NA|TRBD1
CASSKLGDRGFEQYF
TGTGCCAGCAGCAAATTGGGGGACAGGGGCTTCGAGCAGTACTTC
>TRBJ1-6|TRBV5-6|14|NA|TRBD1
CASRLQGFGSPLHF
TGTGCCAGCAGACTACAGGGGTTTGGTTCACCCCTCCACTTT
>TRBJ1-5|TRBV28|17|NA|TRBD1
CASSLWNGAGTDQPQHF
TGTGCCAGCAGTTTATGGAACGGGGCAGGGACAGATCAGCCCCAGCATTTT
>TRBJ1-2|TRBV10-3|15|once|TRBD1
CAISDGTGGNYGYTF
TGTGCCATCAGTGACGGGACAGGGGGAAACTATGGCTACACCTTC
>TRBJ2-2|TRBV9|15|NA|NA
CASSVARGNTGELFF
TGTGCCAGCAGCGTAGCCAGGGGAAACACCGGGGAGCTGTTTTTT
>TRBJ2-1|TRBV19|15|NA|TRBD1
CASSRQGAVYNEQFF
TGTGCCAGTAGTAGACAGGGGGCTGTCTACAATGAGCAGTTCTTC
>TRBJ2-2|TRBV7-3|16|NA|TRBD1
CASSRQGGSRTGELFF
TGTGCCAGCAGCCGACAGGGGGGTAGCCGGACCGGGGAGCTGTTTTTT
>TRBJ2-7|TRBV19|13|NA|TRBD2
CASLGGSSDEQYF
TGTGCCTCCCTTGGCGGGAGCTCGGACGAGCAGTACTTC
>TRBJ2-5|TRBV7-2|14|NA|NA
CASSRGTVQETQYF
TGTGCCAGCAGCCGCGGGACAGTTCAAGAGACCCAGTACTTC
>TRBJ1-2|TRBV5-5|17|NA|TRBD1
CASSLDDRAIRLYGYTF
TGTGCCAGCAGCTTGGACGACAGGGCGATTCGGTTGTATGGCTACACCTTC
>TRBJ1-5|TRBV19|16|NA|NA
CASSSNFGGGNQPQHF
TGTGCCAGTTCCTCCAATTTCGGGGGGGGCAATCAGCCCCAGCATTTT
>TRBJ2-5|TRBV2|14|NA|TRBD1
CASPPDRDQETQYF
TGTGCCAGCCCCCCGGACAGGGACCAAGAGACCCAGTACTTC
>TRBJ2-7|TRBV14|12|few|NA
CASSQDYYEQYF
TGTGCCAGCAGCCAGGACTACTACGAGCAGTACTTC
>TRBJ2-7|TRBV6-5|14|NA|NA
CASSSPAMGDEQYF
TGTGCCAGCAGTTCCCCGGCGATGGGCGACGAGCAGTACTTC
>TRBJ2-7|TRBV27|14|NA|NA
CASSSLETVYEQYF
TGTGCCAGCAGTTCCTTGGAGACAGTCTACGAGCAGTACTTC
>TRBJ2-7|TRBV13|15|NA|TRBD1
CASSLDRLSSYEQYF
TGTGCCAGCAGCCTGGACAGGTTGAGCTCCTACGAGCAGTACTTC
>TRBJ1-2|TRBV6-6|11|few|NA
CASSPNYGYTF
TGTGCCAGCAGCCCGAACTATGGCTACACCTTC
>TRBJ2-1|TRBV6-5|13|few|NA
CASSYSGGVEQFF
TGTGCCAGCAGTTACTCAGGCGGGGTTGAGCAGTTCTTC
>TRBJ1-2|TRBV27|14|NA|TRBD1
CASSSGQGNYGYTF
TGTGCCAGCAGTTCGGGACAGGGGAACTATGGCTACACCTTC
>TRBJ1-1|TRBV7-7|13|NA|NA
CASSLGEGTEAFF
TGTGCTAGCAGCTTGGGGGAGGGCACTGAAGCTTTCTTT
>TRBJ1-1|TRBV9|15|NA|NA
CASSLGGAGGTEAFF
TGTGCCAGCAGCCTAGGAGGGGCGGGGGGCACTGAAGCTTTCTTT
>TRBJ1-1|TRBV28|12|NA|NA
CASRTQGLEAFF
TGTGCCAGCAGAACTCAGGGCCTGGAAGCTTTCTTT
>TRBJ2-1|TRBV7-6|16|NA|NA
CASSPPPRTAYNEQFF
TGTGCCAGCAGCCCTCCCCCAAGGACAGCCTACAATGAGCAGTTCTTC
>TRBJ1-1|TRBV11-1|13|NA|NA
CASSFRHPTEAFF
TGTGCCAGCAGCTTTCGACACCCCACTGAAGCTTTCTTT
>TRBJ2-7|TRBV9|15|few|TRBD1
CASSVGGQGSYEQYF
TGTGCCAGCAGCGTAGGCGGACAGGGGTCGTACGAGCAGTACTTC
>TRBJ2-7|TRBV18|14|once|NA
CASSPAGTQYEQYF
TGTGCCAGCTCACCCGCGGGGACCCAATACGAGCAGTACTTC
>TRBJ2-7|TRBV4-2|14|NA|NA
CASSQGASDDEQYF
TGTGCCAGCAGCCAAGGGGCTAGCGACGACGAGCAGTACTTC
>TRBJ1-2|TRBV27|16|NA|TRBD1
CATRGTGNSFNYGYTF
TGTGCCACCAGAGGGACAGGGAACTCTTTTAACTATGGCTACACCTTC
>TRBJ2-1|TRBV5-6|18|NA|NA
CASSLGLSGTLPGNEQFF
TGTGCCAGCAGCTTGGGCCTTAGCGGCACCTTACCGGGGAATGAGCAGTTCTTC
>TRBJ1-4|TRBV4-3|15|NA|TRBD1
CASSKQTGGGEKLFF
TGCGCCAGCAGCAAACAGACAGGGGGAGGAGAAAAACTGTTTTTT
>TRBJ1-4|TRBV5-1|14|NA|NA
CASSLGDGNEKLFF
TGCGCCAGCAGCTTAGGGGATGGTAATGAAAAACTGTTTTTT
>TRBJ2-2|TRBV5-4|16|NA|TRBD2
CASGGTSGANTGELFF
TGTGCCAGCGGCGGGACTAGCGGGGCCAACACCGGGGAGCTGTTTTTT
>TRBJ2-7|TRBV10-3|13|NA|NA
CASQGGGWYEQYF
TGTGCCAGTCAAGGGGGGGGCTGGTACGAGCAGTACTTC
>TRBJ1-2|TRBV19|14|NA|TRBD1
CASSRTGSDYGYTF
TGTGCCAGTAGTCGGACAGGCTCGGACTATGGCTACACCTTC
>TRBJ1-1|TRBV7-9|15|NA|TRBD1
CASSLGDNRGTEAFF
TGTGCCAGCAGCTTGGGGGATAACAGGGGCACTGAAGCTTTCTTT
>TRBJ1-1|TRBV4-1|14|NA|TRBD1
CASSTGQGGTEAFF
TGCGCCAGCAGCACTGGACAGGGAGGGACTGAAGCTTTCTTT
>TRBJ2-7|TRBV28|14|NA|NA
CASSLAGVGYEQYF
TGTGCCAGCTCTTTGGCAGGGGTAGGCTACGAGCAGTACTTC
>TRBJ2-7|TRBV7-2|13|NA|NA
CASSRGGNSEQYF
TGTGCCAGCAGCCGGGGTGGTAATAGCGAGCAGTACTTC
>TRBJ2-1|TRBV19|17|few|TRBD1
CASRIFSGTGAYNEQFF
TGTGCCAGTAGGATATTTTCCGGGACAGGGGCCTATAATGAGCAGTTCTTC
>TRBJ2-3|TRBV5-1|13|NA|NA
CASSFLLTDTQYF
TGCGCCAGCAGCTTTCTACTCACAGATACGCAGTATTTT
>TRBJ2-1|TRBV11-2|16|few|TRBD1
CASSPLTGQVYNEQFF
TGTGCCAGCAGCCCACTCACCGGACAGGTTTACAATGAGCAGTTCTTC
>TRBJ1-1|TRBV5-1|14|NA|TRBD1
CASSSGQGRTEAFF
TGCGCCAGCAGCTCTGGACAGGGGAGAACTGAAGCTTTCTTT
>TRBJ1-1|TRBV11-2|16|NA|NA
CASSLTGFAWDTEAFF
TGTGCCAGCAGCTTAACAGGGTTCGCCTGGGACACTGAAGCTTTCTTT
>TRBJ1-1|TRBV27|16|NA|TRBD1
CASSRQGGVLGTEAFF
TGTGCCAGCAGTAGACAGGGCGGGGTCTTGGGGACTGAAGCTTTCTTT
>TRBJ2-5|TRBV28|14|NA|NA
CASSLAGAGETQYF
TGTGCCAGCAGTTTAGCGGGGGCCGGAGAGACCCAGTACTTC